This entry lists 10 T cell receptor beta chains sequenced from one sample in a study of T cell responses to AZD1222 COVID-19 vaccine. Data came from immunoSEQ multiplex PCR; TCRdb stores just in-frame clones and leaves some out. The table shows 29,000 or so clones, with 93% occurring only once. The material was peripheral blood, obtained on day 0 of AZD1222 vaccination. All receptors come from an adult in good health.

This rearrangement joins TRBV30 to TRBJ1-6, with D unclear. From germline, CDR1 is GTSNPN and CDR2 SVGIG (reference sequence). Deletions cut 4 bases from V and 0 bases from J, with 13 bases between. The CDR3 sequence is 16 residues long. Written as DNA, the CDR3 is TGTGCCTGGACCCGAGGGCTTAGCTCCTATAATTCACCCCTCCACTTT. Translated, it gives CAWTRGLSSYNSPLHF.

On this clone itself: Germline is not matched at one junction end, which may reflect a read error. V usage is TRBV7-7 and J usage is TRBJ2-3; D gene ambiguous. The CDR3 consists of 14 residues. CDR1 is SSHAT, CDR2 FNYEAQ, per germline (reference sequence). In DNA form, the CDR3 reads TGTGCTAGCAGCCCCCAGCTGGGAACAGATACGCAGTATTTT. Its translation: CASSPQLGTDTQYF.

The J gene is TRBJ1-1, the V gene TRBV7-2; D gene ambiguous. The CDR3 covers 14 residues. Looked up from germline, CDR1 is SGHTA and CDR2 is FQGNSA. The V and J ends lost 3 bases and 7 bases respectively, with 15 bases between them. The CDR3 region has the DNA TGTGCCAGCAGCTTCGATGGACGGGTGGGTGAAGCTTTCTTT. Translated: CASSFDGRVGEAFF.

This rearrangement joins TRBV29-1 to TRBJ2-7, with 9 bases matching TRBD1. V dropped 7 bases and J dropped 2; count of bases not matched to a gene: 0. Germline CDR1 is SQVTM and CDR2 is ANQGSEA. This CDR3 is 11 amino acids long. The CDR3 loop is CSGTGAYEQYF. For the CDR3, the DNA is TGCAGCGGGACAGGGGCCTACGAGCAGTACTTC.

This chain uses TRBV4-3 with TRBJ2-5; 12 bases map to TRBD2. The junction had 3 bases not matched to a gene; V was cut back by 3 bases and J by 4 bases. This CDR3 is 15 amino acids long. Germline V CDR1 and CDR2: LGHNA, YSLEER. The CDR3, as DNA: TGCGCCAGCAGCCAGACGGGACTAGCGGGAGAGACCCAGTACTTC. Translating it yields CASSQTGLAGETQYF.

The V call is TRBV5-6, the J call TRBJ1-2; D remains unclear. Between the trimmed V and J ends, which lost 5 bases and 8 bases, there was a span of 19 bases. Per germline, CDR1 SGHDT and CDR2 YYEEEE. The length of the CDR3 is 14 residues. The CDR3 DNA reads as TGTGCCAGCAGTCCCCGGCAGGTGCTACGGGGCTACACCTTC. Amino acids: CASSPRQVLRGYTF.

The chain joins TRBV5-4 to TRBJ2-3; 12 nucleotides align to TRBD2. Trimming took 1 base from V and 5 from J; bases not matched to a gene: 5. The CDR3 sequence is 16 residues long. Germline lookup yields CDR1 SGHNT and CDR2 YYREEE (reference sequence). CDR3 sequence reads: CASSLRLAGGIDTQYF. Written as DNA, the CDR3 is TGTGCCAGCAGCTTGAGGCTAGCGGGAGGGATAGATACGCAGTATTTT.

For the CDR3, the DNA is TGTGCCAGCAGCCACAGGACTAGCGGGAGAAACACCGGGGAGCTGTTTTTT. Translating it yields CASSHRTSGRNTGELFF. The chain carries TRBV3-1 (or the pseudogene TRBV3-2) and TRBJ2-2, with TRBD2 matching over 13 bases. The CDR3 runs 17 residues. The germline V gene encodes CDR1 LGHDT and CDR2 YNNKEL (reference sequence). Germline trimming cut 3 bases from V and 2 bases from J; bases unmatched to any gene: 3.

On this clone itself: Compared with germline, one end of the junction differs, possibly owing to a read error. The chain employs TRBV6-5 and TRBJ2-7; 7 nucleotides line up with TRBD2. The CDR3 is made up of 13 amino acids. Germline V lookup: CDR1 MNHEY, CDR2 SVGAGI. CDR3: CASGRAVSSEQYF. The DNA of the CDR3 is TGTGCCAGCGGGAGGGCCGTCTCCTCCGAGCAGTACTTC.

V gene TRBV4-3 combines with J gene TRBJ2-6, with 8 bases identical to TRBD2. Germline CDR1 is LGHNA and CDR2 is YSLEER. V gave up 4 bases and J gave up 0 bases; unmatched junction bases: 14. CDR3 length: 20 amino acids. The CDR3 DNA reads TGCGCCAGCAGCCGAGGAACACAACTAGCGGCGAGCTCTGGGGCCAACGTCCTGACTTTC. This gives the protein CASSRGTQLAASSGANVLTF.